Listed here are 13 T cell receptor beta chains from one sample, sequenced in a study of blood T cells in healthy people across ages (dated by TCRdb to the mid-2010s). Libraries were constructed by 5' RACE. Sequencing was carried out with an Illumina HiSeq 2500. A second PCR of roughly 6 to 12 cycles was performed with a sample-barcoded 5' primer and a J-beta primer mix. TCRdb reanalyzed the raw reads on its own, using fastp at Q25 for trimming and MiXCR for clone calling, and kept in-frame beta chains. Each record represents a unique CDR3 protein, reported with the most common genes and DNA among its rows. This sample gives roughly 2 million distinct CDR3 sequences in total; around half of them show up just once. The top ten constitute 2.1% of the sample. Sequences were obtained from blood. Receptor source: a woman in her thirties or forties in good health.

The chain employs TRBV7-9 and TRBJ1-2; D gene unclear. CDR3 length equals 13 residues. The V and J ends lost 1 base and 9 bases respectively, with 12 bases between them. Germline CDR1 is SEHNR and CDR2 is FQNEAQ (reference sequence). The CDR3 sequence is CASSLGTDGRYTF. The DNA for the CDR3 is TGTGCCAGCAGCTTAGGGACGGACGGGCGCTACACCTTC.

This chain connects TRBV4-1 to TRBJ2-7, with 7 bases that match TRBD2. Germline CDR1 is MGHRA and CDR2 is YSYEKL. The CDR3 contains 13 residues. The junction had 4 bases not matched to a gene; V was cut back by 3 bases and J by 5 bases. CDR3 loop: CASSQTGTNEQYF. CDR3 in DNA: TGCGCCAGCAGCCAGACCGGGACTAACGAGCAGTACTTC.

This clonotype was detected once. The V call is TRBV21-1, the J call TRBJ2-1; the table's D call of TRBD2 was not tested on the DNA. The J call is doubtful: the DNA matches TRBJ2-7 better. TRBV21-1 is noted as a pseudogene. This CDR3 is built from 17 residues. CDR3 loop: CASSKDVAGDSYNEQYF. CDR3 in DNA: TGTGCCAGCAGCAAAGATGTAGCGGGAGACTCCTACAATGAGCAGTACTTC.

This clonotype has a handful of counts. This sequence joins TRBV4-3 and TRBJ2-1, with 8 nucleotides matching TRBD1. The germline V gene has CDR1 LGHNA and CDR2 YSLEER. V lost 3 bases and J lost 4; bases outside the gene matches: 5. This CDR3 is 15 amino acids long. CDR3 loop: CASSHLGQGYNEQFF. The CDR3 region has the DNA TGCGCCAGCAGCCATCTAGGACAGGGATACAATGAGCAGTTCTTC.

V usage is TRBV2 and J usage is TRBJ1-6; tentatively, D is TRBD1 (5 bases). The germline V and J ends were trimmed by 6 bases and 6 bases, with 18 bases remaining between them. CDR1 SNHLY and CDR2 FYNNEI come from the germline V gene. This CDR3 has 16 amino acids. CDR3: CASSPEGRAGNSPLHF. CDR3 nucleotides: TGTGCCAGCAGCCCTGAGGGGCGGGCGGGTAATTCACCCCTCCACTTT.

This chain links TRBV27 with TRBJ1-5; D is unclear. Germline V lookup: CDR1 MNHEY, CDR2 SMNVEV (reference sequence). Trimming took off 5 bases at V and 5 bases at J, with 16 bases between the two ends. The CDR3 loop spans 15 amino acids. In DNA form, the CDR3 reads TGTGCCAGCAGTGCCCTAGGAGCTGGGGATCAGCCCCAGCATTTT. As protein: CASSALGAGDQPQHF.

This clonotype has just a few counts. Here the CDR3 reads CASSRRESTDTQYF. CDR3 DNA: TGTGCCAGCAGCCGCAGGGAAAGCACAGATACGCAGTATTTT. The chain is built from TRBV11-2 and TRBJ2-3; D is perhaps TRBD1 (5 bases). Germline CDR1 reads SGHAT; CDR2 reads FQNNGV. The V end lost 5 bases, the J end lost 0 bases, and 9 bases lay between the germline ends. The CDR3 totals 14 residues.

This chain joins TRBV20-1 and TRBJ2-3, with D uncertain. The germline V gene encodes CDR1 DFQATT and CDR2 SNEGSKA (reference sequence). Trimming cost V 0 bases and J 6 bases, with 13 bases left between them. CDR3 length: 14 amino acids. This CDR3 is CSARDQKWLDTQYF. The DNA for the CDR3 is TGCAGTGCTAGAGATCAAAAGTGGCTGGATACGCAGTATTTT.

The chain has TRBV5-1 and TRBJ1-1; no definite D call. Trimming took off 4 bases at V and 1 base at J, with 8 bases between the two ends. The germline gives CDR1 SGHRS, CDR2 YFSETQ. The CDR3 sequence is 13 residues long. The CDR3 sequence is CASSGRPNTEAFF. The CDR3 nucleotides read TGCGCCAGCAGCGGCCGACCGAACACTGAAGCTTTCTTT.

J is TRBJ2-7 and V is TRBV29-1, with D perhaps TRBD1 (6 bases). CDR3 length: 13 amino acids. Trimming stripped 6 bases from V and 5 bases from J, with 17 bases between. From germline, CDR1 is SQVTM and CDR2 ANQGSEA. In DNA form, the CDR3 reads TGCAGCGTAGTAAACAGGGTTTCCGACGAGCAGTACTTC. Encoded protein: CSVVNRVSDEQYF.

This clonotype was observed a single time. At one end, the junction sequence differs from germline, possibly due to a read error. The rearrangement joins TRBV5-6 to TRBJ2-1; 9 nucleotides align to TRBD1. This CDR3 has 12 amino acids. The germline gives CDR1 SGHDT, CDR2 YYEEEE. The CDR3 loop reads CAGSFGQGRQFF. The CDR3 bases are TGTGCCGGCAGCTTTGGACAGGGGAGACAGTTCTTC.

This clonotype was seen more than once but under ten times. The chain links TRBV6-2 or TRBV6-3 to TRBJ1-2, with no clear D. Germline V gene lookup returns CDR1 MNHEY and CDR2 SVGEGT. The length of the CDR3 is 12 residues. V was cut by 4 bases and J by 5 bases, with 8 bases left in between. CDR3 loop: CASSSREYGYTF. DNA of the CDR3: TGTGCCAGCAGTTCCCGGGAATATGGCTACACCTTC.

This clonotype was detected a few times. CDR3 in amino acids: CVTDGSYSGANVLTF. The CDR3 DNA sequence: TGTGTCACCGACGGCAGTTACTCTGGGGCCAACGTCCTGACTTTC. The V and J genes are TRBV7-9 and TRBJ2-6; D is unresolved. CDR3 length equals 15 residues. The germline CDR1 and CDR2 sequences are SEHNR and FQNEAQ (reference sequence).